The 16 T cell receptor beta chains below were found in one sample sequenced in a study of cytomegalovirus exposure and HLA in healthy donors. Vbeta (60) and Jbeta (13) primers were used in the PCR. Repertoires were generated with immunoSEQ multiplex PCR, while TCRdb's copy carries only in-frame clones and drops some. The sample has some 89,000 clones, approximately 72% seen once; the top ten hold over 4%. The sample consisted of PBMCs. The receptors here all came from a woman aged 35 to 49 in good health and CMV-seropositive.

This clone has only a few counts. The rearrangement uses TRBV10-2 and TRBJ2-7; no definite D call. Per germline, CDR1 WSHSY and CDR2 SAAADI. This CDR3 spans 13 amino acids. Trimming shortened V by 2 bases and J by 4 bases, and 9 bases separated the two germline ends. The CDR3 DNA follows: TGCGCCAGCAGTGAGCAGATTTATTACGAGCAGTACTTC. Amino acids: CASSEQIYYEQYF.

The V call is TRBV10-3, the J call TRBJ1-4, with TRBD1 identical over 9 bases. The ends lost 4 bases at V and 6 bases at J; junction bases unmatched: 0. The CDR3 has 13 residues. From germline, CDR1 is ENHRY and CDR2 SYGVKD. The CDR3 DNA sequence: TGTGCCATCAGTGGACAGGGGGATGAAAAACTGTTTTTT. Protein: CAISGQGDEKLFF.

The gene calls are TRBV5-4 and TRBJ2-2; TRBD2 matches 13 bases. Germline-derived CDR1 and CDR2 are SGHNT and YYREEE (reference sequence). After removal of 7 bases from V and 2 bases from J, the junction contained 5 bases not matched to a gene. The CDR3 contains 16 residues. The CDR3 is CASQGLAGPNTGELFF. Written as DNA, the CDR3 is TGTGCCAGCCAGGGACTAGCGGGACCCAACACCGGGGAGCTGTTTTTT.

A few counts support this clone. The sample has other DNA sequences that encode this CDR3 too. The V and J genes are TRBV5-1 and TRBJ2-5; 11 bases map to TRBD1. The CDR3 sequence is 14 residues long. The V gene's germline CDR1 is SGHRS and CDR2 YFSETQ. The V and J ends lost 3 bases and 5 bases, in that order; junction bases with no gene match: 3. This CDR3 is CASSSGQGAETQYF. In nucleotides, the CDR3 is TGCGCCAGCAGCTCTGGACAGGGGGCTGAGACCCAGTACTTC.

This clone was observed once. The chain is built from TRBV13 and TRBJ2-7; tentatively, D is TRBD2 (6 bases). The CDR3 loop spans 14 amino acids. Germline V CDR1 and CDR2: PRHDT, FYEKMQ (reference sequence). The germline V and J ends were trimmed by 4 bases and 3 bases, with 13 bases remaining between them. The CDR3 is CASSSGVPNYEQYF. The CDR3 nucleotides are TGTGCCAGCAGCTCGGGAGTCCCAAACTACGAGCAGTACTTC. Variable domain in full (rest from reference TRBV13 and TRBJ2-7): AAGVIQSPRHLIKEKRETATLKCYPIPRHDTVYWYQQGPGQDPQFLISFYEKMQSDKGSIPDRFSAQQFSDYHSELNMSSLELGDSALYFCASSSGVPNYEQYFGPGTRLTVT.

The V gene is TRBV7-9, the J gene TRBJ1-2, with TRBD1 matching over 8 bases. Per the germline V gene, CDR1 is SEHNR and CDR2 is FQNEAQ (reference sequence). V trimming: 6 bases; J trimming: 7 bases; junction bases outside the gene matches: 10. The CDR3 length is 14 residues. The CDR3 sequence: CASRQTGDLRGYTF. CDR3 DNA sequence: TGTGCCAGCAGACAGACAGGGGACCTCCGTGGCTACACCTTC.

This chain joins TRBV5-4 and TRBJ2-5; 11 nucleotides match TRBD2. Unmatched junction bases numbered 3, after V lost 5 bases and J lost 3 bases. The CDR3 consists of 14 residues. Germline assignment: CDR1 SGHNT and CDR2 YYREEE (reference sequence). This CDR3 reads CASRKGLAEETQYF. The DNA of the CDR3 is TGTGCCAGCAGGAAGGGACTAGCGGAAGAGACCCAGTACTTC.

The J gene is TRBJ2-1, the V gene TRBV19; TRBD2 matches at 7 bases. The CDR3 is 13 amino acids. Germline V gene data show CDR1 as LNHDA and CDR2 as SQIVND (reference sequence). J lost 8 bases, V lost 4 bases, and 5 bases had no gene match. CDR3 nucleotide sequence: TGTGCCAGTAGTACTCAACTAGCGTATGAGCAGTTCTTC. Residues: CASSTQLAYEQFF.

The V call is TRBV5-1, the J call TRBJ1-4, with D possibly being TRBD1 (6 bases). The germline V gene encodes CDR1 SGHRS and CDR2 YFSETQ. This CDR3 has 15 residues. With 3 bases removed from V and 3 bases from J, the gap between germline ends came to 12 bases. In DNA, the CDR3 is TGCGCCAGCAGCTCAACAGGGATCGCTAATGAAAAACTGTTTTTT. Protein: CASSSTGIANEKLFF.

V gene TRBV29-1 combines with J gene TRBJ2-5; possibly TRBD1 for D (5 bases). Near its end, the DNA agrees better with TRBJ2-7, so the J call may be wrong. This CDR3 has 12 residues. CDR1 and CDR2 (germline): SQVTM, ANQGSEA. CDR3 coding DNA: TGCAGCGCTACAGGCCGACCTTACGAGCAGTACTTC. Translating gives CSATGRPYEQYF.

This clone has a handful of counts. The chain carries TRBV5-1 and TRBJ2-7; 10 bases are a match to TRBD1. Trimming removed 6 bases from V and 0 bases from J; junction bases left unmatched: 6. The germline CDR1 and CDR2 sequences are SGHRS and YFSETQ. This CDR3 contains 15 residues. CDR3: CASNRRDRGSYEQYF. The CDR3 DNA is TGCGCCAGCAACCGCCGGGACAGGGGCTCCTACGAGCAGTACTTC.

This clone was recorded a few times. The chain employs TRBV2 and TRBJ2-7; 7 bases align to TRBD1. Germline lookup yields CDR1 SNHLY and CDR2 FYNNEI. There are 14 residues in the CDR3. With V trimmed by 4 bases and J by 4 bases, 7 bases remained unmatched. CDR3 amino acids: CASSVDRTEYEQYF. In nucleotides, the CDR3 is TGTGCCAGCAGTGTGGACAGGACCGAGTACGAGCAGTACTTC.

The chain employs TRBV14 and TRBJ1-2; 9 nucleotides align to TRBD1. With V trimmed by 6 bases and J by 3 bases, 14 bases remained unmatched. The V gene's germline CDR1 is SGHDN and CDR2 FVKESK. The CDR3 covers 17 residues. The CDR3: CASSQKTLGTGYYGYTF. The CDR3 DNA sequence: TGTGCCAGCAGTCAAAAGACCTTGGGGACAGGGTACTATGGCTACACCTTC.

The rearrangement joins TRBV19 to TRBJ2-5; 9 nucleotides match TRBD2. The CDR3 has 16 residues. V shed 3 bases and J 1 base; nucleotides not matched to a gene: 6. The germline gives CDR1 LNHDA, CDR2 SQIVND (reference sequence). Here the CDR3 DNA reads TGTGCCAGTAGTATGGCGGCTAGCGGGACCCAAGAGACCCAGTACTTC. It encodes CASSMAASGTQETQYF.

This chain joins TRBV5-1 and TRBJ1-1, with TRBD1 as a possible D gene (5 bases). V lost 2 bases and J lost 2, with 10 bases in between. CDR1 is SGHRS and CDR2 is YFSETQ in the germline V gene. The CDR3 runs 14 residues. The CDR3 coding sequence is TGCGCCAGCAGCTTCCTGGGGGGTAACACTGAAGCTTTCTTT. Its protein product is CASSFLGGNTEAFF.

J is TRBJ2-1 and V is TRBV16; D is undetermined. The V gene lost 3 bases and the J gene lost 9 bases, with 15 bases spanning the gap. The CDR3 is made up of 14 amino acids. CDR1 KGHSY and CDR2 FQNENV come from the germline V gene. CDR3 DNA: TGTGCCAGCAGCCACCCCAGGCCCGGCAGTGAGCAGTTCTTC. Protein sequence: CASSHPRPGSEQFF.